The 6 T cell receptor beta chains below all came from one sample that was sequenced in a study of OX40 agonist ivuxolimab in advanced cancers. Profiling relied on immunoSEQ multiplex PCR, and the TCRdb table lists in-frame clones only, not all of them. The sample carries tens of thousands of clones, 85% to 90% recorded once. Sequenced material: CD4+ or CD8+ T cells sorted from blood, taken in a trial of the OX40 agonist ivuxolimab. The receptors come from an adult with an advanced solid tumor such as melanoma, head and neck, liver or kidney cancer.

This clone occurred a few times. The rearrangement links TRBV6-5 to TRBJ2-5; D may be TRBD1 or TRBD2 (5 bases each). The CDR3 runs 16 residues. The V gene lost 4 bases and the J gene lost 4 bases, with 19 bases spanning the gap. Per the germline V gene, CDR1 is MNHEY and CDR2 is SVGAGI. CDR3 in amino acids: CASSSRDGPLGETQYF. CDR3 nucleotide sequence: TGTGCCAGCAGTTCGAGGGACGGGCCCCTCGGAGAGACCCAGTACTTC.

V is TRBV6-5 and J is TRBJ1-5, with a possible D match to TRBD1 (5 bases). Germline lookup yields CDR1 MNHEY and CDR2 SVGAGI. The CDR3 covers 14 residues. Trimming cost V 11 bases and J 1 base, with 15 bases left between them. CDR3 protein: CAPREGMSNQPQHF. The DNA of the CDR3 is TGTGCCCCCCGGGAGGGGATGAGCAATCAGCCCCAGCATTTT.

The CDR3 protein is CASSVAANGNNEQFF. Written as DNA, the CDR3 is TGTGCCAGCAGCGTAGCCGCAAATGGGAACAATGAGCAGTTCTTC. V gene TRBV9 combines with J gene TRBJ2-1; D gene ambiguous. Germline V gene lookup returns CDR1 SGDLS and CDR2 YYNGEE. The V end was cut by 0 bases, the J end by 5 bases, with 12 bases between. The CDR3 totals 15 residues.

J is TRBJ2-7 and V is TRBV5-4; 8 positions match TRBD2. The V and J ends lost 4 bases and 2 bases, in that order; junction bases with no gene match: 8. CDR1 is SGHNT, CDR2 YYREEE, per germline (reference sequence). The CDR3 spans 15 residues. CDR3 bases: TGTGCCAGCAGCCTGATTAGCGGGACTACCTACGAGCAGTACTTC. As protein: CASSLISGTTYEQYF.

The CDR3 sequence: CASSHGQGAPEKLFF. CDR3 DNA sequence: TGTGCCAGCAGTCACGGACAGGGGGCGCCTGAAAAACTGTTTTTT. The V and J genes are TRBV6-6 and TRBJ1-4; the match to TRBD1 covers 11 bases. The CDR3 is 15 residues long. The trim removed 5 bases at V and 7 bases at J, leaving 6 bases unmatched. Germline V gives CDR1 MNHNY, CDR2 SVGAGI (reference sequence).

The table lists this clone with a count of one. The gene calls are TRBV6-6 and TRBJ1-4; D gene uncertain. The CDR3 spans 10 residues. Germline CDR1 MNHNY, CDR2 SVGAGI (reference sequence). V dropped 2 bases and J dropped 11 bases, with 3 bases sitting between them. The CDR3 loop is CASSYEKLFF. CDR3 DNA: TGTGCCAGCAGTTACGAGAAACTGTTTTTT.